Below, 14 T cell receptor beta chains from the same sample are listed, as sequenced in a study of blood T cell repertoires in COVID-19 (dated by TCRdb to the early 2020s). Library generation was performed with the immunoSEQ multiplex PCR assay. TCRdb took over this immuneACCESS table, retaining in-frame rearrangements with V and J assigned. Such tables are incomplete; in checked studies, under half of the missing clones stem from an unresolved V gene, and the remainder is unexplained. The sample records some 220,000 clones, 75% to 85% of which are singletons. The top ten hold over 4.5% of the sample. The sequenced sample consisted of peripheral blood. These receptor sequences come from a human donor in a cohort sampled during active COVID-19.

This chain joins TRBV12-2 and TRBJ1-4; TRBD1 is the table's D call and was not checked against the DNA. TRBV12-2 is given as a pseudogene. The length of the CDR3 is 15 residues. This CDR3 is CASRFDGQGNEKLFF. The CDR3 bases are TGTGCAAGTCGCTTCGACGGACAGGGTAATGAAAAACTGTTTTTT.

The J gene is TRBJ1-1, the V gene TRBV28, with TRBD1 as a possible D gene (6 bases). With 5 bases removed from V and 4 bases from J, the gap between germline ends came to 23 bases. The length of the CDR3 is 17 residues. Germline V gene lookup returns CDR1 MDHEN and CDR2 SYDVKM. The CDR3 region is CASSLLGHPRGSTEAFF. For the CDR3, the DNA is TGTGCCAGCAGTCTGTTGGGACACCCCCGAGGGTCCACTGAAGCTTTCTTT.

This clone occurred a few times. This chain connects TRBV19 to TRBJ2-3; possible D gene TRBD2, 5 bases. The CDR3 totals 12 residues. The germline V gene has CDR1 LNHDA and CDR2 SQIVND (reference sequence). V lost 7 bases, J lost 6 bases, and 11 bases lay in between. CDR3 sequence reads: CASNTRRDTQYF. The DNA for the CDR3 is TGTGCCAGTAATACACGGAGGGATACGCAGTATTTT.

The CDR3 region is CASSQVGLAGKFTDTQYF. In DNA form, the CDR3 reads TGTGCCAGCAGCCAGGTCGGACTAGCGGGGAAATTCACAGATACGCAGTATTTT. The V gene is TRBV3-1 (or the pseudogene TRBV3-2), the J gene TRBJ2-3; 12 nucleotides agree with TRBD2. This CDR3 region has 18 residues. Germline V gives CDR1 LGHDT, CDR2 YNNKEL (reference sequence). V shed 3 bases, J shed 2 bases, and the junction held 9 bases outside the gene matches.

In this sample, this clone turned up many times. V gene TRBV4-2 combines with J gene TRBJ2-7, with 14 bases matching TRBD2. V was pared by 2 bases and J by 5 bases, with 8 bases of the junction left unmatched. The CDR3 is 17 amino acids. CDR1 and CDR2 (germline): LGHNA, YNFKEQ. This CDR3 reads CASSQSLGLAGADEQYF. As DNA, the CDR3 is TGTGCCAGCAGCCAATCTCTGGGACTAGCGGGAGCGGACGAGCAGTACTTC.

Concerning this clone itself: Within the sample, other DNA sequences also encode this same CDR3. This rearrangement joins TRBV5-1 to TRBJ2-5, with TRBD2 as a possible D gene (6 bases). V was cut by 0 bases and J by 4 bases, with 10 bases left in between. This CDR3 contains 14 residues. CDR1 SGHRS and CDR2 YFSETQ come from the germline V gene. The chain's CDR3 is CASSLDAGRETQYF. DNA of the CDR3: TGCGCCAGCAGCTTGGACGCGGGAAGAGAGACCCAGTACTTC.

This chain links TRBV10-3 with TRBJ2-7; perhaps TRBD2 as D (7 bases). Germline V gene data show CDR1 as ENHRY and CDR2 as SYGVKD. With 4 bases removed from V and 4 bases from J, the gap between germline ends came to 17 bases. The CDR3 contains 15 residues. CDR3 loop: CAISVRGGPLYEQYF. The CDR3 coding sequence is TGTGCCATCAGTGTGAGGGGGGGTCCCCTTTACGAGCAGTACTTC.

The chain combines TRBV6-5 with TRBJ1-4; D is perhaps TRBD1 (5 bases). The CDR3 consists of 14 residues. Trimming cost V 8 bases and J 8 bases, with 18 bases left between them. Germline CDR1 reads MNHEY; CDR2 reads SVGAGI. The DNA of the CDR3 is TGTGCCAGCTCTAGACGGGCAGGGAAAGAAAAACTGTTTTTT. It yields the protein CASSRRAGKEKLFF.

This clone is categorized as medium-sized. Other DNA sequences in the sample encode the same CDR3. This chain links TRBV6-5 with TRBJ2-2; 8 bases line up with TRBD2. The V gene end was trimmed by 8 bases and the J gene end by 7 bases; junction bases not matched to a gene: 6. CDR1 is MNHEY, CDR2 SVGAGI, per germline. This CDR3 contains 13 residues. CDR3 sequence: CASGHRGGGELFF. CDR3 DNA: TGTGCCAGCGGCCATCGGGGGGGCGGGGAGCTGTTTTTT.

This chain links TRBV6-1 with TRBJ2-2, with 8 bases lining up with TRBD2. V shed 1 base and J 6 bases; nucleotides not matched to a gene: 10. CDR3 length: 17 amino acids. Germline V gene data show CDR1 as MNHNS and CDR2 as SASEGT. The CDR3 DNA reads TGTGCCAGCAGTGAAGGGGGACTAGGCGGCGGACCCGGGGAGCTGTTTTTT. As protein: CASSEGGLGGGPGELFF.

The chain recombines TRBV10-2 with TRBJ2-3, with TRBD2 matching over 7 bases. This CDR3 has 11 amino acids. V lost 3 bases to trimming and J lost 12 bases; unmatched junction nucleotides: 3. Germline V lookup: CDR1 WSHSY, CDR2 SAAADI. The CDR3 protein is CASSEAGTQYF. The CDR3 bases are TGCGCCAGCAGTGAAGCGGGGACCCAGTATTTT.

The chain joins TRBV11-2 to TRBJ2-7; 9 bases align to TRBD1. With 2 bases clipped from V and 3 bases from J, the junction kept 5 bases outside the gene matches. The CDR3 contains 15 residues. Germline V gives CDR1 SGHAT, CDR2 FQNNGV. CDR3 sequence reads: CASSLLQGALYEQYF. The CDR3, as DNA: TGTGCCAGCAGCTTACTACAGGGGGCCCTCTACGAGCAGTACTTC.

The chain joins TRBV28 to TRBJ1-1; D may be TRBD1 (5 bases). Trimming took off 7 bases at V and 4 bases at J, with 13 bases between the two ends. Germline loops: CDR1 MDHEN, CDR2 SYDVKM. This CDR3 region has 13 residues. The CDR3: CASKWGLSTEAFF. In DNA, the CDR3 is TGTGCCAGCAAATGGGGCTTATCCACTGAAGCTTTCTTT.

The V and J genes are TRBV5-6 and TRBJ1-2, with 7 bases that match TRBD1. Unmatched junction bases numbered 3, after V lost 0 bases and J lost 1 base. From germline, CDR1 is SGHDT and CDR2 YYEEEE. This CDR3 contains 15 residues. The CDR3 DNA is TGTGCCAGCAGCTTGGGTCCAGGGGGTAACTATGGCTACACCTTC. The encoded protein is CASSLGPGGNYGYTF.